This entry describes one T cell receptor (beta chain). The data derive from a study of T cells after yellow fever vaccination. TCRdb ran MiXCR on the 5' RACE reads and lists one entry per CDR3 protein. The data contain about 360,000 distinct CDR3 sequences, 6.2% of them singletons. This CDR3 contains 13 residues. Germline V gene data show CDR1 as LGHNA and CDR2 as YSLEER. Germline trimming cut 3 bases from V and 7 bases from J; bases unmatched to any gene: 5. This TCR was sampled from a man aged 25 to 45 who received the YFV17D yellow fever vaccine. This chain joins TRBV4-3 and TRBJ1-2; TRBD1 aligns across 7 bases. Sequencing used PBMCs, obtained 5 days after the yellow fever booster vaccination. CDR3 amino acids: CASSHPGTAGYTF. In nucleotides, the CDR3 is TGCGCCAGCAGCCACCCCGGGACAGCTGGCTACACCTTC.